Presented here are 24 T cell receptor beta chains from one specimen sequenced in a study of Graves' ophthalmopathy and Graves' hyperthyroidism. RNA transcripts were the template, and TCR beta CDR3 regions were amplified from them. Scientists carried out first-round RT-PCR using HTBI primers and then a second-round multiplex PCR. TCRdb reprocessed the multiplex PCR reads via MiXCR and lists one record per CDR3 protein. This table has 1 million to 1.3 million distinct CDR3 sequences, about two fifths appearing once. The sequenced material came from peripheral blood or thyroid tissue (not recorded which). The source of these receptors is an adult man with Graves' hyperthyroidism.

This clonotype was recorded many times. The rearrangement links TRBV7-9 to TRBJ1-1; no firm D call. The CDR3 is made up of 16 amino acids. Looked up from germline, CDR1 is SEHNR and CDR2 is FQNEAQ (reference sequence). V was pared by 2 bases and J by 2 bases, with 15 bases between. CDR3 sequence (DNA): TGTGCCAGCAGCTTACCCCCTGGAGAGGGAAACACTGAAGCTTTCTTT. This codes for CASSLPPGEGNTEAFF.

This clonotype has just a few counts. J is TRBJ1-2 and V is TRBV2, with 7 nucleotides matching TRBD1. Looked up from germline, CDR1 is SNHLY and CDR2 is FYNNEI. CDR3 size: 13 residues. The J segment lost 8 bases and the V segment lost 1 base, leaving 4 bases of the junction unmatched. DNA of the CDR3: TGTGCCAGCAGTGAAGAACAGGGGACCGGCTACACCTTC. Translating gives CASSEEQGTGYTF.

This chain links TRBV29-1 with TRBJ1-1; possible D gene TRBD1, 5 bases. V lost 8 bases and J 1 base, leaving 11 bases between the germline ends. This CDR3 is built from 12 residues. The germline CDR1 and CDR2 sequences are SQVTM and ANQGSEA. In DNA form, the CDR3 reads TGCAGCTTGGGGCTAGGGAACACTGAAGCTTTCTTT. Protein: CSLGLGNTEAFF.

This clonotype has at least ten counts. The rearrangement uses TRBV12-3 or TRBV12-4 and TRBJ2-5, with 7 bases matching TRBD1. The CDR3 covers 14 residues. V lost 7 bases to trimming and J lost 2 bases; unmatched junction nucleotides: 7. DNA of the CDR3: TGTGCCAGCAATCCCTGGGACAGACAAGAGACCCAGTACTTC. Its translation: CASNPWDRQETQYF.

The rearrangement joins TRBV10-3 to TRBJ1-5; no firm D call. Trimming cost V 10 bases and J 1 base, with 17 bases left between them. The germline gives CDR1 ENHRY, CDR2 SYGVKD. The CDR3 covers 15 residues. Here the CDR3 DNA reads TGTGCCAGCAGCAAAGGACGGGCCAGCAATCAGCCCCAGCATTTT. Translation gives CASSKGRASNQPQHF.

A word on this clonotype: Possible read error: a much larger clone is one base away. J is TRBJ2-7 and V is TRBV20-1; D uncertain. There are 16 residues in the CDR3. Germline CDR1 reads DFQATT; CDR2 reads SNEGSKA (reference sequence). CDR3 in DNA: TGCAGTGCTGGAGAAGGCAGTCTTGTCGCTACCAACGAGCAGTACTTC. Translated, it gives CSAGEGSLVATNEQYF.

The chain couples TRBV10-3 to TRBJ2-5; 8 bases match TRBD1. CDR1 is ENHRY, CDR2 SYGVKD, per germline. This CDR3 is built from 15 residues. Losses at the gene ends were 0 bases for V and 5 bases for J; bases not matched to a gene: 5. The chain's CDR3 is CAISESGQARETQYF. In nucleotides, the CDR3 is TGTGCCATCAGTGAGTCGGGACAGGCTCGGGAGACCCAGTACTTC.

The rearrangement uses TRBV6-2 or TRBV6-3 and TRBJ1-2; the match to TRBD1 covers 7 bases. From germline, CDR1 is MNHEY and CDR2 SVGEGT. Unmatched junction bases numbered 8, after V lost 4 bases and J lost 0 bases. The CDR3 is made up of 16 amino acids. The CDR3 region is CASSSWTGLANYGYTF. The DNA of the CDR3 is TGTGCCAGCAGTTCCTGGACAGGTCTGGCTAACTATGGCTACACCTTC.

This chain connects TRBV2 to TRBJ2-5; no clear D gene. The CDR3 runs 16 residues. V shed 2 bases and J shed 9 bases, with 22 bases lying between them. Germline lookup yields CDR1 SNHLY and CDR2 FYNNEI. The CDR3 loop is CASSELGRRSNQPQYF. CDR3 sequence (DNA): TGTGCCAGCAGTGAACTCGGCAGGCGGAGCAATCAGCCCCAGTACTTC.

This clonotype was observed a handful of times. The chain links TRBV6-1 to TRBJ1-1; 8 nucleotides agree with TRBD1. The germline CDR1 and CDR2 sequences are MNHNS and SASEGT. The V segment lost 5 bases and the J segment 8 bases; nucleotides outside the gene matches: 7. This CDR3 contains 13 residues. CDR3 sequence reads: CASSSTRTGEAFF. The DNA for the CDR3 is TGTGCCAGCAGTTCTACGCGGACAGGGGAAGCTTTCTTT.

The chain carries TRBV29-1 and TRBJ2-7; 15 bases agree with TRBD2. Gene TRBJ2-1 matches the end of the DNA better, so the J call may be wrong. The germline V gene has CDR1 SQVTM and CDR2 ANQGSEA. The CDR3 is 14 amino acids. CDR3: CSAGGLAGGNEQFF. Here the CDR3 DNA reads TGCAGCGCCGGAGGACTAGCGGGAGGGAATGAGCAGTTCTTC.

This clonotype was counted ten times or more. The CDR3 region is CATNPGQGPANYGYTF. The CDR3, as DNA: TGTGCCACCAACCCGGGACAGGGCCCAGCTAACTATGGCTACACCTTC. The chain uses TRBV15 and TRBJ1-2; 9 bases match TRBD1. CDR1 and CDR2 (germline): LNHNV, YYDKDF (reference sequence). CDR3 length equals 16 residues. V dropped 7 bases and J dropped 0; count of bases not matched to a gene: 9.

The sample holds a few counts of this clonotype. The gene calls are TRBV20-1 and TRBJ1-5; D may be TRBD1 (5 bases). Germline CDR1 reads DFQATT; CDR2 reads SNEGSKA (reference sequence). The CDR3 extends over 16 amino acids. The V gene lost 0 bases and the J gene lost 3 bases, with 15 bases spanning the gap. In DNA, the CDR3 is TGCAGTGCTAGAGACGCAGGGCCGGGTCTCAATCAGCCCCAGCATTTT. Translation: CSARDAGPGLNQPQHF.

This clonotype was detected ten times or more. The gene calls are TRBV6-6 and TRBJ2-7; tentatively, D is TRBD2 (7 bases). This CDR3 region has 15 residues. Between the trimmed V and J ends, which lost 7 bases and 2 bases, there was a span of 18 bases. The V gene's germline CDR1 is MNHNY and CDR2 SVGAGI (reference sequence). The CDR3 nucleotides are TGTGCCAGCACCTTACACGCGGGGGACACCTACGAGCAGTACTTC. It encodes CASTLHAGDTYEQYF.

This chain links TRBV12-3 or TRBV12-4 with TRBJ2-2; 8 bases match TRBD1. The CDR3 runs to 16 residues. The trim removed 6 bases at V and 5 bases at J, leaving 11 bases unmatched. The CDR3 here is CASRKSVTGVTGELFF. Written as DNA, the CDR3 is TGTGCCAGCAGGAAGTCAGTGACAGGGGTGACCGGGGAGCTGTTTTTT.

This clonotype was seen many times. J is TRBJ1-1 and V is TRBV30; D gene uncertain. Germline CDR1 is GTSNPN and CDR2 is SVGIG (reference sequence). The CDR3 consists of 12 residues. The V gene lost 4 bases and the J gene lost 3 bases, with 9 bases spanning the gap. The CDR3 DNA sequence: TGTGCCTGGACCCTTGCGGACACTGAAGCTTTCTTT. Its translation is CAWTLADTEAFF.

This clonotype was recorded only once. It is likely a read error, because the conserved phenylalanine at the end of the CDR3 is missing. The chain is built from TRBV9 and TRBJ1-4; a weak D match, TRBD1 (5 bases). Per the germline V gene, CDR1 is SGDLS and CDR2 is YYNGEE. With 4 bases removed from V and 10 bases from J, the gap between germline ends came to 26 bases. This CDR3 has 17 amino acids. The CDR3 is CASSPLLTGQGLLKLFC. The CDR3 DNA reads TGTGCCAGCAGCCCCTTGTTGACGGGCCAGGGATTGTTAAAACTGTTTTGT.

This clonotype was recorded at least ten times. The chain combines TRBV7-2 with TRBJ1-3; 7 positions agree with TRBD1. Looked up from germline, CDR1 is SGHTA and CDR2 is FQGNSA. The CDR3 has 15 amino acids. The junction had 10 bases not matched to a gene; V was cut back by 5 bases and J by 6 bases. The CDR3 sequence is CASSAIGDSVNTIYF. CDR3 in DNA: TGTGCCAGCAGCGCTATCGGGGACAGTGTAAACACCATATATTTT.

The V call is TRBV7-9, the J call TRBJ2-7, with D perhaps matching TRBD1 (6 bases). Germline assignment: CDR1 SEHNR and CDR2 FQNEAQ (reference sequence). There are 15 residues in the CDR3. V was cut by 4 bases and J by 2 bases, with 15 bases left in between. The CDR3 here is CASSSSLDRAYEQYF. The DNA of the CDR3 is TGTGCCAGCAGCTCTAGCCTGGACAGAGCCTACGAGCAGTACTTC. Full variable domain (missing parts from reference TRBV7-9 and TRBJ2-7): DTGVSQNPRHKITKRGQNVTFRCDPISEHNRLYWYRQTLGQGPEFLTYFQNEAQLEKSRLLSDRFSAERPKGSFSTLEIQRTEQGDSAMYLCASSSSLDRAYEQYFGPGTRLTVT.

At least ten counts were recorded for this clonotype. The CDR3 is CASSLTVQYEQYF. The CDR3 region has the DNA TGTGCCAGCAGCTTAACGGTCCAATACGAGCAGTACTTC. The J gene is TRBJ2-7, the V gene TRBV7-8; no clear D. CDR1 and CDR2 (germline): SGHVS, FQNEAQ. The length of the CDR3 is 13 residues. With 2 bases removed from V and 4 bases from J, the gap between germline ends came to 9 bases.

This clonotype was counted once. This chain joins TRBV11-2 and TRBJ2-3; 8 bases are a match to TRBD1. This CDR3 comprises 14 residues. The germline V gene has CDR1 SGHAT and CDR2 FQNNGV. J lost 4 bases, V lost 3 bases, and 3 bases had no gene match. The CDR3: CASSFRGPADTQYF. The CDR3 nucleotides are TGTGCCAGCAGCTTCAGGGGGCCTGCAGATACGCAGTATTTT.

This clonotype was recorded many times. This chain connects TRBV20-1 to TRBJ1-1; the match to TRBD1 covers 8 bases. J lost 8 bases, V lost 6 bases, and 8 bases had no gene match. The CDR3 totals 12 residues. The germline V gene has CDR1 DFQATT and CDR2 SNEGSKA (reference sequence). This chain's CDR3 is CSASLGDREAFF. The DNA for the CDR3 is TGCAGTGCCAGCCTAGGGGACAGGGAAGCTTTCTTT.

This clonotype was seen at least ten times. CDR3: CASGGQGGRQPQHF. In nucleotides, the CDR3 is TGTGCCAGCGGAGGCCAGGGAGGGCGGCAGCCCCAGCATTTT. This rearrangement joins TRBV19 to TRBJ1-5; D might be TRBD1 (5 bases). The V gene's germline CDR1 is LNHDA and CDR2 SQIVND (reference sequence). Trimming pared 9 bases from V and 7 bases from J, leaving 19 bases between. The CDR3 contains 14 residues.

The chain couples TRBV2 to TRBJ1-5, with D maybe TRBD1 (5 bases). The CDR3 consists of 14 residues. Per the germline V gene, CDR1 is SNHLY and CDR2 is FYNNEI. V lost 6 bases to trimming and J lost 5 bases, with 14 bases between them. DNA for the CDR3: TGTGCCAGCAGGTTCGAGGGGACCGATCAGCCCCAGCATTTT. Its translation is CASRFEGTDQPQHF.